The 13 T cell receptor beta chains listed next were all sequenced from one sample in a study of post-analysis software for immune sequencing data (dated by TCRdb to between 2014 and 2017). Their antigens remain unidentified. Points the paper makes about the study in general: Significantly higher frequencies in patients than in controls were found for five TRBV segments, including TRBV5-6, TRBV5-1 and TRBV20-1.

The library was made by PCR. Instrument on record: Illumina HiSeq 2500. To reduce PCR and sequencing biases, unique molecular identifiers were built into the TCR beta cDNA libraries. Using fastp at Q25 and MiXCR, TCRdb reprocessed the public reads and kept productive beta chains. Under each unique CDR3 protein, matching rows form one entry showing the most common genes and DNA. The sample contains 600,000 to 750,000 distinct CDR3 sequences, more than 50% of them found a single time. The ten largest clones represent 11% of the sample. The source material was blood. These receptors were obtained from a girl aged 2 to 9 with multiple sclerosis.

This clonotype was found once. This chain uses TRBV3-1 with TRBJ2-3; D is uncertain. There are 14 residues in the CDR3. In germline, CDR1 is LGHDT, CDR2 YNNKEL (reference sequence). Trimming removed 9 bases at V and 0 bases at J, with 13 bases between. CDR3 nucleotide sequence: TGTGCCAGTAAATGGAGAACTAGCACAGATACGCAGTATTTT. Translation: CASKWRTSTDTQYF.

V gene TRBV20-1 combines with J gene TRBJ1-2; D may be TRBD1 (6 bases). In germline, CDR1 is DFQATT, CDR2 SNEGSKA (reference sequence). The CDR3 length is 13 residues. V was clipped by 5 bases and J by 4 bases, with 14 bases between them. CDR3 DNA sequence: TGCAGTGCTCCCCAGGGAGGGGGCTATGGCTACACCTTC. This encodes CSAPQGGGYGYTF.

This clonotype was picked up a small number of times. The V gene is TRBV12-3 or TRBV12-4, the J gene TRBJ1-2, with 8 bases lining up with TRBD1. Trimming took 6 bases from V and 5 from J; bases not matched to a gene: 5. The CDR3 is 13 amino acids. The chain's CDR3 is CASRDQGAYGYTF. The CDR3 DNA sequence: TGTGCCAGCAGGGATCAGGGGGCTTATGGCTACACCTTC.

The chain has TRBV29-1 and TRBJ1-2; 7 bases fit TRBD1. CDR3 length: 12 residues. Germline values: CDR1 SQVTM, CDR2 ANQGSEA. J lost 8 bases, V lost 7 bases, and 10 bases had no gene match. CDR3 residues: CSGQAGGEGYTF. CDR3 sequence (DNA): TGCAGCGGGCAGGCAGGGGGGGAAGGCTACACCTTC.

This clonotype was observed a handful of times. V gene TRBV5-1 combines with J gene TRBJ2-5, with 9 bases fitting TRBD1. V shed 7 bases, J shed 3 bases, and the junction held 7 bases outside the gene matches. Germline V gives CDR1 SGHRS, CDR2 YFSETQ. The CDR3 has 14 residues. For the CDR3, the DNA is TGCGCCAGCGCGACAGGGGGGAAAGAAGAGACCCAGTACTTC. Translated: CASATGGKEETQYF.

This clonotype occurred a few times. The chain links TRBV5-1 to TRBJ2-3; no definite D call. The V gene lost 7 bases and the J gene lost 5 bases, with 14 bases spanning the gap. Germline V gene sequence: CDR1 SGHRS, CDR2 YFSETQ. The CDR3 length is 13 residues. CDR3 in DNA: TGCGCCAGCCGCGGATCCGTAAGAGATACGCAGTATTTT. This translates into CASRGSVRDTQYF.

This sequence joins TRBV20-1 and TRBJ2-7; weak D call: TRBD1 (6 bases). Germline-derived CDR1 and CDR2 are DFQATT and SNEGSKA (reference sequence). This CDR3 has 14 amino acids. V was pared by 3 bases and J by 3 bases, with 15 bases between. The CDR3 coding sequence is TGCAGTGCTAGCCGCCGGGACACCGACTACGAGCAGTACTTC. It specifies CSASRRDTDYEQYF.

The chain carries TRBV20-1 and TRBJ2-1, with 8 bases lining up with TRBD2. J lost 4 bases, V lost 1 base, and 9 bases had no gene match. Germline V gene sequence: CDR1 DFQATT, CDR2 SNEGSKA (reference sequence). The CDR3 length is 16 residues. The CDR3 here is CSARVGGGRGYNEQFF. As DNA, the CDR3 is TGCAGTGCTAGAGTCGGCGGGGGGAGAGGGTACAATGAGCAGTTCTTC.

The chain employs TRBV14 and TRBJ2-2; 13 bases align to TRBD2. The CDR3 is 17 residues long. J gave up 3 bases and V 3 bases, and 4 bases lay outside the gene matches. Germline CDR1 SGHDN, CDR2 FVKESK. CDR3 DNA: TGTGCCAGCAGCCAGGGACTAGCGGGACCCTACACCGGGGAGCTGTTTTTT. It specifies CASSQGLAGPYTGELFF. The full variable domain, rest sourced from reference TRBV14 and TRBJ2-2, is EAGVTQFPSHSVIEKGQTVTLRCDPISGHDNLYWYRRVMGKEIKFLLHFVKESKQDESGMPNNRFLAERTGGTYSTLKVQPAELEDSGVYFCASSQGLAGPYTGELFFGEGSRLTVL.

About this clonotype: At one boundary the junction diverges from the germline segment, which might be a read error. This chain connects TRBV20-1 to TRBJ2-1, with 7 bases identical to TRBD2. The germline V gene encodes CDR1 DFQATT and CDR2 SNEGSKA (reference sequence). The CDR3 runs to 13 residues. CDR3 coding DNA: TGCAGTGGGCGGGAGAGCTCCTACAACGAGCAGTTCTTC. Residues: CSGRESSYNEQFF.

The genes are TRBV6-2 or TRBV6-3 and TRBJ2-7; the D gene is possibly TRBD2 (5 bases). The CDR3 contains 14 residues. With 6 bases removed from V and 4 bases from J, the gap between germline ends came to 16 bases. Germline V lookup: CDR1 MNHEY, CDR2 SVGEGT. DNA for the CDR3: TGTGCCAGCAGAAAGGCGGAGGATCTTTACGAGCAGTACTTC. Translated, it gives CASRKAEDLYEQYF.

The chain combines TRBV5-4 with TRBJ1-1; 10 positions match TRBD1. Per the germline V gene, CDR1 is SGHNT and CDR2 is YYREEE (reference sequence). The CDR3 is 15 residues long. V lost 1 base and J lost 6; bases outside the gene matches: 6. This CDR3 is CASSLSPGQGSEAFF. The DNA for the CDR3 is TGTGCCAGCAGCTTGTCGCCGGGACAGGGGTCTGAAGCTTTCTTT.

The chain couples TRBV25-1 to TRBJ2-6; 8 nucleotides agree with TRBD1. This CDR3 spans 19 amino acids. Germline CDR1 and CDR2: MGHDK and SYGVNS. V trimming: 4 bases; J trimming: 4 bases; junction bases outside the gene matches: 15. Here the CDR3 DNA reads TGTGCCAGCAGTGCCGACCGGGACAGGACTTGGGTGGGGGCCAACGTCCTGACTTTC. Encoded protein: CASSADRDRTWVGANVLTF.